This T cell receptor (beta chain) was captured in a study of blood T cells in healthy people across ages. CDR3 length: 14 residues. Trimming pared 6 bases from V and 6 bases from J, leaving 15 bases between. A J-beta primer mix and a sample-barcoded 5' primer were used in a second PCR of roughly 6 to 11 cycles. Each CDR3 protein gets one entry after TCRdb re-called the 5' RACE reads with MiXCR. In the table there are around 800,000 distinct CDR3 sequences, roughly 25% of which are singletons. The same sample was also used in a study of T cells of mothers and their children.

The sequence was obtained from a boy aged 10-17 years in good health. The material sequenced was blood. The chain is built from TRBV12-3 or TRBV12-4 and TRBJ2-1; no definite D call. The CDR3 DNA sequence: TGTGCCAGCAGCCGCGACCCTCTAGGCAATGAGCAGTTCTTC. Translation gives CASSRDPLGNEQFF.